These 17 T cell receptor beta chains originate from one sample sequenced in a study of blood T cell repertoires in COVID-19. Assay: immunoSEQ multiplex PCR; the TCRdb copy retains only in-frame clones and omits some. The sample records about 180,000 clones, 89% being singletons. Specimen: PBMCs or T cells enriched from blood (not recorded which). The receptors shown here come from a woman aged 35 to 49 with acute COVID-19.

The rearrangement uses TRBV20-1 and TRBJ2-2; 9 bases line up with TRBD1. V gave up 3 bases and J gave up 5 bases; unmatched junction bases: 7. This CDR3 contains 15 residues. The germline V gene encodes CDR1 DFQATT and CDR2 SNEGSKA (reference sequence). Here the CDR3 reads CSASVAGTGTGELFF. CDR3 nucleotide sequence: TGCAGTGCTAGTGTAGCCGGGACAGGGACCGGGGAGCTGTTTTTT.

The chain recombines TRBV7-3 with TRBJ2-2; TRBD1 aligns across 10 bases. The CDR3 is 17 residues long. J gave up 2 bases and V 9 bases, and 12 bases lay outside the gene matches. From germline, CDR1 is SGHTA and CDR2 FQGTGA. CDR3 sequence: CASSRDRGGLNTGELFF. The CDR3 region has the DNA TGTGCCAGTTCCCGGGACAGGGGAGGGTTAAACACCGGGGAGCTGTTTTTT.

The chain combines TRBV13 with TRBJ2-5; 8 bases line up with TRBD2. J lost 4 bases, V lost 7 bases, and 8 bases had no gene match. CDR3 size: 14 residues. Germline CDR1 and CDR2: PRHDT and FYEKMQ (reference sequence). The CDR3 DNA reads TGTGCCAGCACTGAACGGGGGGGCGGAGAGACCCAGTACTTC. Translating gives CASTERGGGETQYF. The full variable domain, completed using reference TRBV13 and TRBJ2-5, is AAGVIQSPRHLIKEKRETATLKCYPIPRHDTVYWYQQGPGQDPQFLISFYEKMQSDKGSIPDRFSAQQFSDYHSELNMSSLELGDSALYFCASTERGGGETQYFGPGTRLLVL.

This chain uses TRBV6-6 with TRBJ1-5; a possible D gene is TRBD1 (5 bases). Germline lookup yields CDR1 MNHNY and CDR2 SVGAGI (reference sequence). This CDR3 has 15 amino acids. Trimming removed 5 bases at V and 6 bases at J, with 17 bases between. CDR3 DNA sequence: TGTGCCAGCAGTCACCTGGCGGGGGTAGGTCAGCCCCAGCATTTT. Protein: CASSHLAGVGQPQHF.

The chain joins TRBV7-9 to TRBJ2-5; a possible D gene is TRBD1 (6 bases). The ends were cut back, 3 bases at V and 5 bases at J, with 13 bases in the middle. Germline loops: CDR1 SEHNR, CDR2 FQNEAQ (reference sequence). The CDR3 is 14 residues long. The CDR3 protein is CASSLGQGLETQYF. DNA of the CDR3: TGTGCCAGCAGCTTGGGTCAGGGGCTGGAGACCCAGTACTTC.

The chain carries TRBV6-2 or TRBV6-3 and TRBJ2-2, with 11 bases matching TRBD2. Trimming cost V 3 bases and J 7 bases; bases outside gene matches: 10. Germline CDR1 is MNHEY and CDR2 is SVGEGT. This CDR3 is 17 amino acids long. CDR3 protein: CASSYSGRASSVGELFF. CDR3 coding DNA: TGTGCCAGCAGTTATAGCGGGAGGGCCTCTAGTGTCGGGGAGCTGTTTTTT.

This CDR3 is CAWSQQGGHNEQFF. CDR3 DNA: TGTGCCTGGAGTCAGCAGGGGGGACACAATGAGCAGTTCTTC. The chain links TRBV30 to TRBJ2-1; a weak D match, TRBD1 (7 bases). V was clipped by 2 bases and J by 5 bases, with 13 bases between them. The germline CDR1 and CDR2 sequences are GTSNPN and SVGIG (reference sequence). CDR3 length: 14 residues.

This chain connects TRBV4-2 to TRBJ2-5, with TRBD2 matching over 11 bases. This CDR3 is 17 amino acids long. V shed 2 bases, J shed 7 bases, and the junction held 12 bases outside the gene matches. In germline, CDR1 is LGHNA, CDR2 YNFKEQ. The DNA for the CDR3 is TGTGCCAGCAGCCAATTCTTAGCGGGAGGGCCGGGAGGGACCCAGTACTTC. Encoded protein: CASSQFLAGGPGGTQYF.

The rearrangement joins TRBV7-2 to TRBJ1-4; 10 bases are shared with TRBD1. V trimming: 1 base; J trimming: 7 bases; junction bases outside the gene matches: 3. The germline V gene encodes CDR1 SGHTA and CDR2 FQGNSA. The CDR3 sequence is 15 residues long. Written as DNA, the CDR3 is TGTGCCAGCAGCTTAGGGACAGGGGGGAGTGAAAAACTGTTTTTT. Encoded protein: CASSLGTGGSEKLFF.

This chain connects TRBV11-2 to TRBJ2-5; 8 bases line up with TRBD2. The junction had 21 bases not matched to a gene; V was cut back by 5 bases and J by 4 bases. Germline-derived CDR1 and CDR2 are SGHAT and FQNNGV. The CDR3 spans 19 residues. CDR3 in DNA: TGTGCCAGCAGCAAGTCGGGGTGGCGGGGGGCCACCGACCGAGAGACCCAGTACTTC. It translates to CASSKSGWRGATDRETQYF.

The chain combines TRBV29-1 with TRBJ2-1, with 8 nucleotides matching TRBD2. In germline, CDR1 is SQVTM, CDR2 ANQGSEA. This CDR3 is built from 14 residues. Losses at the gene ends were 1 base for V and 4 bases for J; bases not matched to a gene: 3. The CDR3 nucleotides are TGCAGCGTTGAAGCGGGAGGGAAGTACAATGAGCAGTTCTTC. Protein sequence: CSVEAGGKYNEQFF.

V usage is TRBV7-2 and J usage is TRBJ2-7, with 10 positions matching TRBD2. CDR1 is SGHTA and CDR2 is FQGNSA in the germline V gene. The CDR3 consists of 14 residues. With 8 bases clipped from V and 5 bases from J, the junction kept 9 bases outside the gene matches. The CDR3 DNA follows: TGTGCCAGCCGAACCCTAGCGGGAGTCCACGAGCAGTACTTC. This codes for CASRTLAGVHEQYF.

The chain is built from TRBV5-1 and TRBJ2-3; 11 nucleotides line up with TRBD2. The CDR3 spans 17 residues. The ends lost 0 bases at V and 0 bases at J; junction bases unmatched: 3. The germline V gene has CDR1 SGHRS and CDR2 YFSETQ. The CDR3 nucleotides read TGCGCCAGCAGCTTGGGACTAGCGGGGACTAGCACAGATACGCAGTATTTT. Amino acid sequence: CASSLGLAGTSTDTQYF.

The genes are TRBV3-1 (or the pseudogene TRBV3-2) and TRBJ1-2; 7 nucleotides align to TRBD1. With V trimmed by 4 bases and J by 4 bases, 9 bases remained unmatched. The CDR3 has 15 residues. Germline CDR1 reads LGHDT; CDR2 reads YNNKEL (reference sequence). CDR3 in amino acids: CASSLFATGSYGYTF. The CDR3 nucleotides read TGTGCCAGCAGCCTTTTCGCGACAGGGAGCTATGGCTACACCTTC.

The table lists this clone with a count of one. An end of the junction differs from the germline gene, which may be a read error. The chain is built from TRBV2 and TRBJ2-3, with 8 bases lining up with TRBD2. The germline V gene encodes CDR1 SNHLY and CDR2 FYNNEI. The CDR3 contains 13 residues. CDR3 sequence: CASRRGGTDTQYF. The CDR3 DNA reads TGTGCCAGCAGACGGGGGGGCACCGATACGCAGTATTTT.

The J gene is TRBJ2-5, the V gene TRBV9; 11 nucleotides line up with TRBD2. Germline loops: CDR1 SGDLS, CDR2 YYNGEE. This CDR3 comprises 16 residues. With V trimmed by 4 bases and J by 2 bases, 7 bases remained unmatched. In nucleotides, the CDR3 is TGTGCCAGCAGCCTTGGGGTAGCGGGGGGGCAAGAGACCCAGTACTTC. Its translation: CASSLGVAGGQETQYF.

CDR3 amino acids: CASSKLAGGDTQYF. The DNA for the CDR3 is TGTGCCAGCAGCAAACTAGCGGGGGGAGATACGCAGTATTTT. The chain is built from TRBV6-5 and TRBJ2-3; TRBD2 matches 12 bases. With 6 bases clipped from V and 5 bases from J, the junction kept 3 bases outside the gene matches. This CDR3 is 14 amino acids long. CDR1 and CDR2 from the germline V gene are MNHEY and SVGAGI.